This T cell receptor (beta chain) was sequenced in a study of CD4 T cell repertoires in COVID-19 (dated by TCRdb to the early 2020s). Regarding the complete study: For cross-reactivity analysis, CFSE-low cells were expanded with IL-2 for 10 days, then relabeled and restimulated with spike proteins from other coronaviruses. Naturally processed CD4+ T cell responses to SARS-CoV-2 spike and nucleoprotein were characterized in COVID-19-recovered individuals, and clonal composition was assessed by TCR Vbeta sequencing. In three recovered individuals, the researchers analyzed the TCR Vbeta repertoire of SARS-CoV-2-reactive T cells at the subset level.

The receptor library was made with the immunoSEQ multiplex PCR assay. In the original analysis: The Chao-Jaccard similarity index and counts of shared clonotypes were used to quantify repertoire overlap between subsets. Here the immuneACCESS table is served through TCRdb, limited to in-frame sequences with V and J called. Missing clones are a known gap in these copies; in checked studies unresolved V genes cover under half, and the rest lacks a known reason. The DNA gave D and trimming, while V, J and clone size come from that table. The table for this sample lists around 25,000 clones; about 93% of them were counted only once. Jointly, the top ten make up approximately 0.7% of the sample. Uncultured memory T cell samples were subjected to sequencing directly after ex vivo isolation. From peripheral blood mononuclear cells, the researchers isolated CD4+ total memory, central memory, effector memory and circulating T follicular helper cells.

CDR1 and CDR2 are read off the germline V gene as LGHNA and YNFKEQ. CDR3 length: 15 amino acids, cysteine to phenylalanine. Left in the record is the CDR3 DNA by itself, 45 bases read in frame from the first base. V loses 0 bases of germline sequence and J loses 1 base, and the interval between the two ends is 7 bases. Points the paper makes about the study in general: Between about 6.5 and 26% of SARS-CoV-2 clonotypes were also found in SARS-CoV and/or HKU1 spike-stimulated secondary cultures, consistent with cross-reactivity. Several of the most expanded SARS-CoV-2-reactive clonotypes were present in two or all three memory subsets, which suggests intraclonal diversification.

Concerning this clone itself: The target of this receptor is not known. Base qualities are not provided; no much larger clone lies one nucleotide away.

This clonotype was sampled from a human donor who had COVID-19. Here the sequenced sample was circulating follicular helper CD4+ T cells (cTfh) from blood, taken before the COVID-19 pandemic. The cell subset or site label of this sample denotes: circulating T follicular helper cells. Recombination linked TRBV4-2 to TRBJ1-5, with no confident D gene call. The CDR3 loop reads CASSQEGGSNQPQHF. The bases read TGTGCCAGCAGCCAAGAAGGCGGCAGCAATCAGCCCCAGCATTTT.